This T cell receptor beta chain was captured in a study of response to subunit inactivated influenza vaccine. A word on this clonotype: Its antigen is still unknown.

Regarding the study as a whole: The authors suggested that few new T cells are recruited per seasonal influenza vaccination.

V shed 4 bases and J shed 1 base, with 8 bases lying between them. The CDR3 is 14 residues long. Per the germline V gene, CDR1 is LGHNA and CDR2 is YSLEER. In TCRdb, the RT-PCR reads were re-called with MiXCR into one record per CDR3 protein. The profile shows about 620,000 distinct CDR3 sequences, about 12% of them singletons. The TCR was taken from a man aged 50 or older who received an inactivated influenza vaccine. This rearrangement joins TRBV4-3 to TRBJ1-5; D remains ambiguous. This sample comprised PBMCs from blood, obtained on the day of vaccination. This chain's CDR3 is CASSRIRSNQPQHF. DNA of the CDR3: TGCGCCAGCAGCCGTATCAGAAGCAATCAGCCCCAGCATTTT.